This is a list of T cell receptor beta chains from one sample in a study of T cells in Graves' hyperthyroidism and ophthalmopathy. TCRdb reprocessed the multiplex PCR reads via MiXCR and lists one record per CDR3 protein. The sample consists of fewer than 650,000 distinct CDR3 sequences, around 15% of them appearing once. Sequenced input: blood. The receptor source for this set is a woman aged 40 to 49 with Graves' ophthalmopathy. CDR3s include the opening cysteine and the closing phenylalanine or tryptophan. Each record gives: V gene, J gene, CDR3 protein.

TRBV5-1	TRBJ1-2	CASSLGLPGAEGYTF
TRBV11-3	TRBJ2-2	CASSRGNSGRNTGELFF
TRBV4-1	TRBJ1-2	CASSQGTGEAYGYTF
TRBV7-2	TRBJ2-5	CASSIQETQYF
TRBV11-2	TRBJ2-2	CASSLDYRATGELFF
TRBV12-3/TRBV12-4	TRBJ2-5	CASSPNRLGETQYF
TRBV6-1	TRBJ2-7	CATTKDGSPGEQYF
TRBV19	TRBJ2-7	CASSILAGGEYEQYF
TRBV19	TRBJ1-5	CASSSQGTIQSNQPQHF
TRBV11-2	TRBJ2-1	CASSLGSLPYNEQFF
TRBV11-2	TRBJ2-3	CASSLGITDTQYF
TRBV5-5	TRBJ2-5	CASSLAELAERETQYF
TRBV5-1	TRBJ1-1	CASSLIRDRGKGSTEAFF
TRBV12-3/TRBV12-4	TRBJ2-7	CASTQRGDAAYEQYF
TRBV12-3/TRBV12-4	TRBJ2-7	CASSRTGSIYEQYF
TRBV6-5	TRBJ2-7	CASSFTTTEFSYEQYF
TRBV2	TRBJ1-4	CASSVWGATNEKLFF